This TCR beta chain originates from a study of early T cells in non-severe SARS-CoV-2 infection. Turning to this clonotype: Its matching antigen is unknown.

This CDR3 region has 13 residues. The germline V and J ends were trimmed by 3 bases and 5 bases, with 11 bases remaining between them. Germline V gene data show CDR1 as GTSNPN and CDR2 as SVGIG (reference sequence). Study-level findings and limits: The study's VDJdb matching favored anti-spike CD8 responses and missed private and CD4 specificities.

Individual cDNA molecules each received unique molecular identifiers attached to them. TCRdb reprocessed the 5' RACE reads via MiXCR and lists one record per CDR3 protein. The sample holds approximately 47,000 distinct CDR3 sequences; around a tenth are singletons and the top ten take over 4%. The clonotype was recovered from an adult who was a healthcare worker with PCR-confirmed SARS-CoV-2 infection or an uninfected control (not recorded which). The sample consisted of whole blood, taken at baseline. The gene calls are TRBV30 and TRBJ1-5; D uncertain. CDR3 amino acids: CAWSDDGDQPQHF. The CDR3, as DNA: TGTGCCTGGAGCGATGACGGGGATCAGCCCCAGCATTTT.